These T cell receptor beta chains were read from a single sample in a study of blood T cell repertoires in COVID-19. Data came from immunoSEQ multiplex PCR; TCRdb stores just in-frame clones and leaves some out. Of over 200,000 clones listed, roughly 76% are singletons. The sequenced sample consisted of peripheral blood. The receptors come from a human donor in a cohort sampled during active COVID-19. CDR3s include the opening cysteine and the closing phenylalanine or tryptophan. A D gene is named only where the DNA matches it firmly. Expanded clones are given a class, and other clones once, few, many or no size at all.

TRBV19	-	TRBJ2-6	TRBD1	CASSIRGLGTGANVLTF	TGTGCCAGTAGTATAAGGGGGCTTGGAACTGGGGCCAACGTCCTGACTTTC
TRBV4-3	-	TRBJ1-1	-	CASSQELTGTEAFF	TGCGCCAGCAGCCAAGAACTCACGGGGACTGAAGCTTTCTTT
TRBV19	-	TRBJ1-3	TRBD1	CASSIVGTAGNTIYF	TGTGCCAGTAGTATAGTGGGGACAGCTGGAAACACCATATATTTT
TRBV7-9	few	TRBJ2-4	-	CASSLSVIVAKNIQYF	TGTGCCAGCAGCTTAAGTGTAATAGTAGCCAAAAACATTCAGTACTTC
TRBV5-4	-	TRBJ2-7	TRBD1	CASSLVTGGSYEQYF	TGTGCCAGCAGCTTGGTCACAGGGGGGAGCTACGAGCAGTACTTC
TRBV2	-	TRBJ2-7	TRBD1	CASTGTGSHEQYF	TGTGCCAGCACCGGGACAGGGAGTCACGAGCAGTACTTC
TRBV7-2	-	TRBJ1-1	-	CASSLGIGVNTEAFF	TGTGCCAGCAGCTTAGGTATAGGGGTGAACACTGAAGCTTTCTTT
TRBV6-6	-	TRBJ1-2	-	CASSYSRNGYTF	TGTGCCAGCAGTTACTCTCGTAATGGCTACACCTTC
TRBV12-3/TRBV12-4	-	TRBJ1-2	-	CASWGGGSSGYTF	TGTGCCAGCTGGGGTGGGGGGTCAAGTGGCTACACCTTC
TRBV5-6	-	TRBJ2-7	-	CASSLGGSNYEQYF	TGTGCCAGCAGCTTAGGCGGGTCTAACTACGAGCAGTACTTC
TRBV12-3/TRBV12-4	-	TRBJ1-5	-	CASSSEAYQPQHF	TGTGCCAGCAGTTCCGAGGCCTACCAGCCCCAGCATTTT
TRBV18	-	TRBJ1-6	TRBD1	CASSPLETGGNSPLHF	TGTGCCAGCTCACCATTAGAGACAGGGGGCAATTCACCCCTCCACTTT
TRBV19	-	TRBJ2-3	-	CASSIWRGTDTQYF	TGTGCCAGTAGTATCTGGCGGGGAACAGATACGCAGTATTTT
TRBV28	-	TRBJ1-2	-	CASSLGPGYTF	TGTGCCAGCAGTTTGGGCCCGGGCTACACCTTC
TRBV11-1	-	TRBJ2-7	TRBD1	CASSLGQGAREQYF	TGTGCCAGCAGCCTTGGACAGGGGGCGAGGGAGCAGTACTTC
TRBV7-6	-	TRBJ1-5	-	CASSSGSQQPQHF	TGTGCCAGCAGCTCAGGGTCTCAACAGCCCCAGCATTTT
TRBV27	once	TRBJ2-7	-	CASSSPATGVYEQYF	TGTGCCAGCAGCTCCCCCGCGACAGGCGTCTACGAGCAGTACTTC
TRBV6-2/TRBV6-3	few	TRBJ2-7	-	CASSPRGSGGGEQYF	TGTGCCAGCAGCCCGCGGGGTAGCGGAGGCGGGGAGCAGTACTTC